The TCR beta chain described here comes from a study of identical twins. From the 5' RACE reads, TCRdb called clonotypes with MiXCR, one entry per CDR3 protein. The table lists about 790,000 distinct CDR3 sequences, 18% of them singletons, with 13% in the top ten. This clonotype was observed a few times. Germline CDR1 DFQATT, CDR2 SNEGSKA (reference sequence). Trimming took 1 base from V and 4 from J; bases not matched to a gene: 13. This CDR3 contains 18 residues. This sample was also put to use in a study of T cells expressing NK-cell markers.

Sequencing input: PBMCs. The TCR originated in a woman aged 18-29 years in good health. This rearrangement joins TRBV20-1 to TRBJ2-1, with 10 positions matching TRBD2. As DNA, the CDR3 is TGCAGTGCTAGAGCGGGGCTAGCGGGAGCCCCGAAGTACAATGAGCAGTTCTTC. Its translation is CSARAGLAGAPKYNEQFF.